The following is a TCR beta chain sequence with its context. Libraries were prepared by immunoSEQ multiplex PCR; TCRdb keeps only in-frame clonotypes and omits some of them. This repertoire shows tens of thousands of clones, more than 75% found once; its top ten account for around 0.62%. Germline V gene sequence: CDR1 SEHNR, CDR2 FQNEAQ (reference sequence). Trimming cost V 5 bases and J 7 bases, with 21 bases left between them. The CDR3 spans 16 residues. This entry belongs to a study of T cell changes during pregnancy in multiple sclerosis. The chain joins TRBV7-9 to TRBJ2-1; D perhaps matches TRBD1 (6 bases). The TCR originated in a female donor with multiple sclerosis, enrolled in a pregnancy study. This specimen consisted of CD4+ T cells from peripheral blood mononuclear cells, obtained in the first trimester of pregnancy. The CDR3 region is CASSPEGDLGRNEQFF. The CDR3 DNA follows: TGTGCCAGCAGCCCCGAGGGGGACCTAGGCCGAAATGAGCAGTTCTTC.